A selection of T cell receptor beta chains follows, all from one sample in a study of regulatory T cells in long-lasting Graves disease. One entry per CDR3 protein results from TCRdb running MiXCR on the multiplex PCR reads. The table lists 370,000 or so distinct CDR3 sequences, 16% of them singletons, with around 20% in the top ten. In addition, the sample was reused for a study of T cells in Graves' hyperthyroidism and ophthalmopathy.

Sequenced here: peripheral blood mononuclear cells (PBMCs), sampled at new diagnosis, from a patient treated with antithyroid drugs. The origin of the receptors is a woman under 30 with Graves disease. Each CDR3 is given with its conserved first and last residue. The D gene is left open where the match is weak. Only some rows state a clone size, as once, few, many or a class for expanded clones.

CDR3aa: CASTPRGYGYTF
CDR3nt: TGTGCCAGTACCCCCCGCGGGTATGGCTACACCTTC
v_gene: TRBV19
j_gene: TRBJ1-2
d_gene: NA
abundance: few

CDR3aa: CSVGRGSRVDEQFF
CDR3nt: TGCAGCGTTGGTCGGGGAAGTAGGGTCGATGAGCAGTTCTTC
v_gene: TRBV29-1
j_gene: TRBJ2-1
d_gene: NA
abundance: few

CDR3aa: CASSPLGQNNSPLHF
CDR3nt: TGTGCCAGCTCACCACTGGGACAGAATAATTCACCCCTCCACTTT
v_gene: TRBV18
j_gene: TRBJ1-6
d_gene: TRBD1
abundance: few

CDR3aa: CASSLGRRGTYEQYF
CDR3nt: TGTGCCAGCAGCTTAGGCCGTCGAGGAACCTACGAGCAGTACTTC
v_gene: TRBV11-2
j_gene: TRBJ2-7
d_gene: NA
abundance: many

CDR3aa: CAYRSPSSTNEKLFF
CDR3nt: TGTGCCTACAGGAGCCCCTCATCAACTAATGAAAAACTGTTTTTT
v_gene: TRBV30
j_gene: TRBJ1-4
d_gene: NA
abundance: many

CDR3aa: CSASPSGRAYPNFTDTQYF
CDR3nt: TGCAGTGCCTCACCTAGCGGGAGGGCTTACCCCAACTTCACAGATACGCAGTATTTT
v_gene: TRBV20-1
j_gene: TRBJ2-3
d_gene: TRBD2
abundance: many

CDR3aa: CASSLFVDVNTGELFF
CDR3nt: TGCGCCAGCAGCTTGTTTGTGGATGTGAACACCGGGGAGCTGTTTTTT
v_gene: TRBV5-1
j_gene: TRBJ2-2
d_gene: NA
abundance: many

CDR3aa: CASEPPHRVQPQHF
CDR3nt: TGTGCCAGCGAGCCCCCCCACAGGGTTCAGCCCCAGCATTTT
v_gene: TRBV2
j_gene: TRBJ1-5
d_gene: NA
abundance: many

CDR3aa: CASSDIESNQPQHF
CDR3nt: TGTGCCAGCAGTGACATTGAAAGCAATCAGCCCCAGCATTTT
v_gene: TRBV12-3/TRBV12-4
j_gene: TRBJ1-5
d_gene: NA
abundance: many

CDR3aa: CASSLGLAGGYEQYF
CDR3nt: TGCGCCAGCAGCTTGGGTCTAGCGGGGGGATACGAGCAGTACTTC
v_gene: TRBV5-1
j_gene: TRBJ2-7
d_gene: TRBD2
abundance: many

CDR3aa: CASSFRGENTGELFF
CDR3nt: TGTGCCAGCAGCTTCCGGGGCGAGAACACCGGGGAGCTGTTTTTT
v_gene: TRBV5-5
j_gene: TRBJ2-2
d_gene: NA
abundance: NA

CDR3aa: CASSLVEYTGELFF
CDR3nt: TGTGCCAGCAGCTTAGTCGAGTACACCGGGGAGCTGTTTTTT
v_gene: TRBV11-2
j_gene: TRBJ2-2
d_gene: NA
abundance: many

CDR3aa: CASSQRPTNEQFF
CDR3nt: TGTGCCAGCAGCCAGCGACCGACCAATGAGCAGTTCTTC
v_gene: TRBV3-1
j_gene: TRBJ2-1
d_gene: NA
abundance: many

CDR3aa: CASSPYRGGEQYF
CDR3nt: TGTGCCAGCAGCCCCTACCGGGGCGGAGAGCAGTACTTC
v_gene: TRBV11-1
j_gene: TRBJ2-7
d_gene: NA
abundance: many

CDR3aa: CASAQRESYEQYF
CDR3nt: TGTGCCAGCGCCCAGCGGGAGTCCTACGAGCAGTACTTC
v_gene: TRBV27
j_gene: TRBJ2-7
d_gene: TRBD2
abundance: many

CDR3aa: CASSVRGPQWYYEQYF
CDR3nt: TGTGCCAGCAGCGTACGGGGCCCCCAATGGTACTACGAGCAGTACTTC
v_gene: TRBV9
j_gene: TRBJ2-7
d_gene: NA
abundance: few

CDR3aa: CASSQDQATRETQYF
CDR3nt: TGTGCCAGCAGCCAAGATCAGGCGACAAGGGAGACCCAGTACTTC
v_gene: TRBV3-1
j_gene: TRBJ2-5
d_gene: NA
abundance: many

CDR3aa: CASSPVGESGGASNEQFF
CDR3nt: TGTGCCAGCAGCCCGGTGGGAGAAAGCGGGGGGGCCTCCAATGAGCAGTTCTTC
v_gene: TRBV3-1
j_gene: TRBJ2-1
d_gene: TRBD2
abundance: NA

CDR3aa: CAWSVLYNEQFF
CDR3nt: TGTGCCTGGAGTGTACTATACAATGAGCAGTTCTTC
v_gene: TRBV30
j_gene: TRBJ2-1
d_gene: NA
abundance: many

CDR3aa: CAWSVRVRVTDTQYF
CDR3nt: TGTGCCTGGAGTGTACGTGTCAGAGTCACAGATACGCAGTATTTT
v_gene: TRBV30
j_gene: TRBJ2-3
d_gene: NA
abundance: many

CDR3aa: CASRGVGNTEAFF
CDR3nt: TGTGCCAGCAGAGGGGTGGGAAACACTGAAGCTTTCTTT
v_gene: TRBV4-2
j_gene: TRBJ1-1
d_gene: NA
abundance: many

CDR3aa: CASSHFRDRNTGELFF
CDR3nt: TGTGCCAGCAGCCACTTCCGGGACAGGAACACCGGGGAGCTGTTTTTT
v_gene: TRBV7-9
j_gene: TRBJ2-2
d_gene: TRBD1
abundance: few

CDR3aa: CSADRESSYEQYF
CDR3nt: TGCAGTGCAGATAGGGAGAGCTCCTACGAGCAGTACTTC
v_gene: TRBV20-1
j_gene: TRBJ2-7
d_gene: NA
abundance: NA

CDR3aa: CASSNLQAAKRTQYF
CDR3nt: TGCGCCAGCAGCAACCTGCAGGCGGCAAAGCGGACCCAGTACTTC
v_gene: TRBV5-1
j_gene: TRBJ2-5
d_gene: NA
abundance: few

CDR3aa: CASKRGTGGYEQYF
CDR3nt: TGTGCCAGCAAGCGCGGGACAGGGGGCTACGAGCAGTACTTC
v_gene: TRBV2
j_gene: TRBJ2-7
d_gene: TRBD1
abundance: NA